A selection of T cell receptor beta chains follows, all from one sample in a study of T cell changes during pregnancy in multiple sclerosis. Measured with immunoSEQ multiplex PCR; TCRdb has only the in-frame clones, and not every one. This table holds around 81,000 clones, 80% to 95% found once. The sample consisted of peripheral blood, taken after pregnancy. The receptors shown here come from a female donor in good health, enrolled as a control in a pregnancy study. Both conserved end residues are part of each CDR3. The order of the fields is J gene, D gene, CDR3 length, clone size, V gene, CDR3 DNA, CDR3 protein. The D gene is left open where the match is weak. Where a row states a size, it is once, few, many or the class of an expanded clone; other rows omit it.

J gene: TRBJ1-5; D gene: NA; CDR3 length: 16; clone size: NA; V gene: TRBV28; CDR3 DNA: TGTGCCAGCAGTTCCTTCCAGGGGCGAAAAAATCAGCCCCAGCATTTT; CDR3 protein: CASSSFQGRKNQPQHF
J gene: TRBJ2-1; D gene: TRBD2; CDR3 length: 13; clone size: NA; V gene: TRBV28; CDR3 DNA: TGTGCCAGCAGATTCCAACTAGCGCGTGAGCAGTTCTTC; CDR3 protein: CASRFQLAREQFF
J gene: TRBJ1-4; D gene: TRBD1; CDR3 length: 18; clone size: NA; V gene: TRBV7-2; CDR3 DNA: TGTGCCAGCAGCCCACGGGACAGGGCTGTTGCAACTAATGAAAAACTGTTTTTT; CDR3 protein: CASSPRDRAVATNEKLFF
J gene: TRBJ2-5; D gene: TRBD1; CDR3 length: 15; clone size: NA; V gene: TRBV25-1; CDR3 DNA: TGTGCCAGCAGTGAACACAGGGGGCGCGGAGAGACCCAGTACTTC; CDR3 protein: CASSEHRGRGETQYF
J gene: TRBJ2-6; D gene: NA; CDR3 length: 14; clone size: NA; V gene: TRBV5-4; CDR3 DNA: TGTGCCAGCAGCTTGGGGGCTTTGGCCAACGTCCTGACTTTC; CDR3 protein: CASSLGALANVLTF
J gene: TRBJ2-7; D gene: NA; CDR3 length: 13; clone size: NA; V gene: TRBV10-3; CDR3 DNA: TGTGCCATCAAAGACGGGAGCAGCCACGAGCAGTACTTC; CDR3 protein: CAIKDGSSHEQYF
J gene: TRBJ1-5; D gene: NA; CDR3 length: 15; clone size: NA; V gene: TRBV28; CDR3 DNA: TGTGCCAGCAGCCTCATCGGGACAAACAATCAGCCCCAGCATTTT; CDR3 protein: CASSLIGTNNQPQHF
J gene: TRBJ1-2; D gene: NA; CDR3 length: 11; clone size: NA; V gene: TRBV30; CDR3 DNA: TGTGCCTGGAGTGGTGGACTTGGCTACACCTTC; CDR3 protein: CAWSGGLGYTF
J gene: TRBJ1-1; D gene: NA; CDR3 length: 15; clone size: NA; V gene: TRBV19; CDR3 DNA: TGTGCCAGTAGTATGGCGCGGTCGATGAACACTGAAGCTTTCTTT; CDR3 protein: CASSMARSMNTEAFF
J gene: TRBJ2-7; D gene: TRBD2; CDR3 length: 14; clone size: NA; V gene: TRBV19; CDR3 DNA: TGTGCCAGTAAGCCAGCGGGAGGGGGTTACGAGCAGTACTTC; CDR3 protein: CASKPAGGGYEQYF
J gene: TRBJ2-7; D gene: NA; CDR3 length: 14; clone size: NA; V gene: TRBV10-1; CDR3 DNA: TGCGCCAGCAGTGCCAGGGACTCCAAAGACGAGCAGTACTTC; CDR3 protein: CASSARDSKDEQYF
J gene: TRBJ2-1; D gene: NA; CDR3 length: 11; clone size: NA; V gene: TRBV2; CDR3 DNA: TGTGCCAGCCTCCCCAGTGGTGAGCAGTTCTTC; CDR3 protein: CASLPSGEQFF
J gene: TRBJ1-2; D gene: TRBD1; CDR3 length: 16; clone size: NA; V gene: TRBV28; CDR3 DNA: TGTGCCAGCAGGTCACCGGGACAGGGTGATTTCTATGGCTACACCTTC; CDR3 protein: CASRSPGQGDFYGYTF
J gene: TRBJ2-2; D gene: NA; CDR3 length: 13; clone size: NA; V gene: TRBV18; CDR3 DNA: TGTGCCAGCAGCGGCGGCGGGACCGGGGAGCTGTTTTTT; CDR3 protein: CASSGGGTGELFF
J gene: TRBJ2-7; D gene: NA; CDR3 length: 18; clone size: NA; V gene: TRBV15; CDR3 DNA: TGTGCCACCAGCAGAGATTACTTCGGGGGACCCTCCTCCTACGAGCAGTACTTC; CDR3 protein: CATSRDYFGGPSSYEQYF
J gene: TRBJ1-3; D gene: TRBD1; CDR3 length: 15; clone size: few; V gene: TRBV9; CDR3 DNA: TGTGCCAGCAGTTTTCAGGGGGCGCGGGGAAACACCATATATTTT; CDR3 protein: CASSFQGARGNTIYF
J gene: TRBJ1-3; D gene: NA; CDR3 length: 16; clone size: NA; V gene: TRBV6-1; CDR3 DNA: TGTGCCAGCAGTGAACTTTACGGAGGCTCTGGAAACACCATATATTTT; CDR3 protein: CASSELYGGSGNTIYF
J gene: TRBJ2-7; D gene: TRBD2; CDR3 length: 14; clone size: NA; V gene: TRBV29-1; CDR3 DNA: TGCAGCGTTGAAGATTCTAGCGGGAGCTACGAGCAGTACTTC; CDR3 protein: CSVEDSSGSYEQYF
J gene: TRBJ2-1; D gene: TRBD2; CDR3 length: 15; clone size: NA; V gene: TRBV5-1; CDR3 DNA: TGCGCCAGCAGCTTGTTAACTAGCGCCCTAAATGAGCAGTTCTTC; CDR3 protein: CASSLLTSALNEQFF
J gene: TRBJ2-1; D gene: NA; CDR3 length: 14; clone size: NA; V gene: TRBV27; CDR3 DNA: TGTGCCAGCAGGGGTAGGGGGGGGGTCGATGAGCAGTTCTTC; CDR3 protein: CASRGRGGVDEQFF
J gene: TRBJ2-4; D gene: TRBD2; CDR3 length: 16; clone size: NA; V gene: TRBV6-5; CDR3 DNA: TGTGCCAGCAGTTACTCGATCAGGTCCGGGGGGAACATTCAGTACTTC; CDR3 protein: CASSYSIRSGGNIQYF
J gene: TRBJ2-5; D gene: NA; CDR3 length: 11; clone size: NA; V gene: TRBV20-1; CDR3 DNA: TGCAGTGCTTCGGACCAAGAGACCCAGTACTTC; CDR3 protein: CSASDQETQYF
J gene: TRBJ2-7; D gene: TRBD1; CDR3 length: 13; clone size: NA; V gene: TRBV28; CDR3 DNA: TGTGCCAGCAGCTACAGGGGGCCGCGTGAGCAGTACTTC; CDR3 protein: CASSYRGPREQYF
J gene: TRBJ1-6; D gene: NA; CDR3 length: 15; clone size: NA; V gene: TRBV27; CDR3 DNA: TGTGCCAGCAGTCAACAGGGATATCAAGGGTCACCCCTCCACTTT; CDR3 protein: CASSQQGYQGSPLHF
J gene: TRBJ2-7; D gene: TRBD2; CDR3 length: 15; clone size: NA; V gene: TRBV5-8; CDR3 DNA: TGCCAACTAGTAGCGGGACTCATTTACACTTACGAGCAGTACTTC; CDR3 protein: CQLVAGLIYTYEQYF
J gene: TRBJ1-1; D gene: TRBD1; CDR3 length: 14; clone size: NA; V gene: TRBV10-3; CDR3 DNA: TGTGCCATCAGTGAGTCAGGGGGCAGTACTGAAGCTTTCTTT; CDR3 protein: CAISESGGSTEAFF